There are a few counts of the clone carrying this T cell receptor beta chain. The CDR3 spans 16 residues. The V and J ends lost 1 base and 2 bases respectively, with 11 bases between them. Germline CDR1 reads SNHLY; CDR2 reads FYNNEI. TCRdb reprocessed the 5' RACE reads with MiXCR, giving one entry per CDR3 protein. The data contain under 150,000 distinct CDR3 sequences, around 7.7% of them singletons. The data were obtained in a study of T cells after yellow fever vaccination. The clonotype originates from a man younger than 40 who received the YFV17D yellow fever vaccine. Sequenced here: CD4+ T cells sorted from PBMCs, sampled 5 days after the yellow fever booster vaccination. This chain joins TRBV2 and TRBJ1-4; a possible D gene is TRBD1 (6 bases). The CDR3, as DNA: TGTGCCAGCAGTGAAGACAGAACAGGGACTAATGAAAAACTGTTTTTT. Translating it yields CASSEDRTGTNEKLFF.